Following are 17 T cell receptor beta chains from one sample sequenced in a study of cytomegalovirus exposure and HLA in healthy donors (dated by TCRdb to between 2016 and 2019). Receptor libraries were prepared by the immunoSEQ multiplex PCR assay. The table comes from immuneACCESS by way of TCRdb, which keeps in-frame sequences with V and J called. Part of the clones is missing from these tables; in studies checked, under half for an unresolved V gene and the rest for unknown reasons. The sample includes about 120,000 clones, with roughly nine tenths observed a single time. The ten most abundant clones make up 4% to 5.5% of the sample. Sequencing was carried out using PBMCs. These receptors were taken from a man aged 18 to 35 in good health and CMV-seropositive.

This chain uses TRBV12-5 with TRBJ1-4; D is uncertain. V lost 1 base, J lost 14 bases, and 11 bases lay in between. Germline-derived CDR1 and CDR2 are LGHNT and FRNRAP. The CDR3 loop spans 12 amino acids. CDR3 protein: CASGLGGGLLFF. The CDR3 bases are TGTGCTAGTGGTTTGGGGGGAGGGTTGCTGTTTTTT.

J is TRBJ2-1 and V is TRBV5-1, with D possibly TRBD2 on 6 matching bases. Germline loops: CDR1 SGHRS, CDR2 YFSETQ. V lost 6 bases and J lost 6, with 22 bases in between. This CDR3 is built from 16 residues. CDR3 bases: TGCGCCAGCACCCCGGGGACCCCTAACGGGGGCAATGAGCAGTTCTTC. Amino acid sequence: CASTPGTPNGGNEQFF.

CDR3 nucleotides: TGTGCCAGCAGTGCGCTAGCGGGGGGTCCCTACGAGCAGTACTTC. Protein: CASSALAGGPYEQYF. The J gene is TRBJ2-7, the V gene TRBV6-1; 11 bases are a match to TRBD2. Losses at the gene ends were 4 bases for V and 2 bases for J; bases not matched to a gene: 4. The germline CDR1 and CDR2 sequences are MNHNS and SASEGT. The CDR3 totals 15 residues.

In DNA form, the CDR3 reads TGTGCCAGCCTTAGCGGGGGGGCGGGTACGCAGTATTTT. It is translated as CASLSGGAGTQYF. The chain recombines TRBV25-1 with TRBJ2-3; TRBD2 aligns across 11 bases. Losses at the gene ends were 8 bases for V and 8 bases for J; bases not matched to a gene: 6. Germline CDR1 and CDR2: MGHDK and SYGVNS. CDR3 length: 13 amino acids.

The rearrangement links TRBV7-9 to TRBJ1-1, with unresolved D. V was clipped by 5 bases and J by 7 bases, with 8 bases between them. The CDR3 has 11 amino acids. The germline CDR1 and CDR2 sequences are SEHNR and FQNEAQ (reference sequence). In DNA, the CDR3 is TGTGCCAGCAGCCGCCACTATGAAGCTTTCTTT. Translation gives CASSRHYEAFF.

The CDR3 DNA reads as TGTGCCAGCACCGGGACAGGGCCCGGGGAGCTGTTTTTT. Translated: CASTGTGPGELFF. The chain combines TRBV27 with TRBJ2-2, with 9 bases matching TRBD1. Germline CDR1 is MNHEY and CDR2 is SMNVEV (reference sequence). The J segment lost 6 bases and the V segment lost 7 bases, leaving 3 bases of the junction unmatched. The CDR3 has 13 amino acids.

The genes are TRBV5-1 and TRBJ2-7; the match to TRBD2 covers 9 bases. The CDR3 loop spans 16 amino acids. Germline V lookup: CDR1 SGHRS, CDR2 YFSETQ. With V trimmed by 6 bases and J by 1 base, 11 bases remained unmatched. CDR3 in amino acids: CASNPSGVGSSYEQYF. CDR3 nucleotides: TGCGCCAGCAATCCTAGCGGGGTCGGCAGTTCCTACGAGCAGTACTTC.

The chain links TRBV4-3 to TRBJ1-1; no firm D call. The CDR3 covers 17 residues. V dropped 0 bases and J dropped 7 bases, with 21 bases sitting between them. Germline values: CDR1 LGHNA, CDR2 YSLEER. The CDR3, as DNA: TGCGCCAGCAGCCAAGACCGCCCTGGGAGTGAAGGCCATGAAGCTTTCTTT. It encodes CASSQDRPGSEGHEAFF.

The CDR3 DNA reads TGTGCCAGCAGTCTCGAGACAGGGGTTAGGGATTCACCCCTCCACTTT. Translation gives CASSLETGVRDSPLHF. The chain has TRBV28 and TRBJ1-6; 8 nucleotides line up with TRBD1. CDR1 is MDHEN, CDR2 SYDVKM, per germline. The CDR3 has 16 residues. V dropped 5 bases and J dropped 8; count of bases not matched to a gene: 11.

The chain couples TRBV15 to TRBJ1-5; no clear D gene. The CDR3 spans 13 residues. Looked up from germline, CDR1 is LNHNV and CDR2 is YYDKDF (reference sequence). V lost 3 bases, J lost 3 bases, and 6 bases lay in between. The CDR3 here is CATSSQFNQPQHF. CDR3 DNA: TGTGCCACCAGCAGTCAGTTCAATCAGCCCCAGCATTTT.

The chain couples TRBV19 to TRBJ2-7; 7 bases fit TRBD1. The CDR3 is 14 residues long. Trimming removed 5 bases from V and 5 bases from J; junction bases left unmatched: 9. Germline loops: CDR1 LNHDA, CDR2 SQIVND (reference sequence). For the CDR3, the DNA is TGTGCCAGTAGTGTCTCTAACAGGGGACACGAGCAGTACTTC. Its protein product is CASSVSNRGHEQYF.

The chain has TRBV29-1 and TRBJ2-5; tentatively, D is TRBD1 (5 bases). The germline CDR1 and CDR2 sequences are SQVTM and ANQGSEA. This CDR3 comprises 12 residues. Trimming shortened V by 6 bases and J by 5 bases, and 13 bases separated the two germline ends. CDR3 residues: CSVSGLRETQYF. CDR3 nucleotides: TGCAGCGTATCAGGGTTAAGGGAGACCCAGTACTTC.

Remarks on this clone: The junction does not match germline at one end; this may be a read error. CDR3 sequence reads: CASSSGPLPRGELFF. The DNA for the CDR3 is TGTGCTAGCAGCTCAGGGCCACTACCGAGGGGGGAGCTGTTTTTT. The chain couples TRBV7-7 to TRBJ2-2, with a possible D match to TRBD1 (5 bases). CDR3 length: 15 amino acids. The germline V gene has CDR1 SSHAT and CDR2 FNYEAQ (reference sequence). Supplemented by reference TRBV7-7 and TRBJ2-2, the full variable domain reads GAGVSQSPRYKVTKRGQDVTLRCDPISSHATLYWYQQALGQGPEFLTYFNYEAQPDKSGLPSDRFSAERPEGSISTLTIQRTEQRDSAMYRCASSSGPLPRGELFFGEGSRLTVL.

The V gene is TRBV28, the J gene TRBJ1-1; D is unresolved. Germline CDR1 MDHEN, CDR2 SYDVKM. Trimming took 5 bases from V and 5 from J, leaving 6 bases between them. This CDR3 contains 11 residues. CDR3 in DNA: TGTGCCAGCAGTCAGGCGACTGAAGCTTTCTTT. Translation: CASSQATEAFF.

The DNA of the CDR3 is TGTGCCAGCAGCTTGTCAGGGTTGGATGGCTACACCTTC. Its protein product is CASSLSGLDGYTF. The V gene is TRBV5-4, the J gene TRBJ1-2, with a possible D match to TRBD1 (5 bases). The germline V gene encodes CDR1 SGHNT and CDR2 YYREEE (reference sequence). The germline V and J ends were trimmed by 1 base and 6 bases, with 10 bases remaining between them. This CDR3 spans 13 amino acids.

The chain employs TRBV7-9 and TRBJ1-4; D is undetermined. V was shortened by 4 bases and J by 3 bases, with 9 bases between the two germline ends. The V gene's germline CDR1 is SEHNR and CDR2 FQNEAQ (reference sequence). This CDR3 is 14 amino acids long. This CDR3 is CASSSLGANEKLFF. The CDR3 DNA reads TGTGCCAGCAGCTCTTTGGGCGCTAATGAAAAACTGTTTTTT.

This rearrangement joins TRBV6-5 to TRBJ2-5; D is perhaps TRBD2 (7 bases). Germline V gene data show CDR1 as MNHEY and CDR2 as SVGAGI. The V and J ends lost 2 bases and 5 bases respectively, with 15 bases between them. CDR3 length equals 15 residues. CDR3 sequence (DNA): TGTGCCAGCAGTTACAGGGGGGGGGCTCGTGAGACCCAGTACTTC. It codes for CASSYRGGARETQYF.